One and the same sample provided the 27 T cell receptor beta chains below, sequenced in a study of response to subunit inactivated influenza vaccine. TCRdb re-derived calls from the RT-PCR reads in MiXCR, one entry per CDR3 protein. The sample yields hundreds of thousands of distinct CDR3 sequences, 12% seen once. Sequencing was performed on PBMCs from blood, taken on the day of vaccination. Source of these receptors: a man between 45 and 60 years old who received an inactivated influenza vaccine.

The sample holds a few counts of this clonotype. The chain couples TRBV3-1 to TRBJ2-3; TRBD2 might be the D (7 bases). Germline lookup yields CDR1 LGHDT and CDR2 YNNKEL (reference sequence). V dropped 3 bases and J dropped 10 bases, with 17 bases sitting between them. This CDR3 has 14 residues. The CDR3 DNA follows: TGTGCCAGCAGCCATGCGCGGGGGCTCGGGGCGCAGTATTTT. Amino acids: CASSHARGLGAQYF.

The sample holds many counts of this clonotype. The chain combines TRBV12-3 or TRBV12-4 with TRBJ2-7, with 8 bases identical to TRBD1. There are 14 residues in the CDR3. V lost 1 base and J lost 2; bases outside the gene matches: 1. The chain's CDR3 is CASSLGTGPYEQYF. Written as DNA, the CDR3 is TGTGCCAGCAGTTTAGGGACAGGGCCCTACGAGCAGTACTTC.

This clonotype has only a few counts. This rearrangement joins TRBV6-2 or TRBV6-3 to TRBJ1-1; no firm D call. V lost 10 bases and J lost 1, with 16 bases in between. This CDR3 is built from 14 residues. Germline V gene sequence: CDR1 MNHEY, CDR2 SVGEGT. The CDR3 DNA reads TGTGCCACCCGGCGGACTGAACGGAACACTGAAGCTTTCTTT. Protein sequence: CATRRTERNTEAFF.

This clonotype was recorded a few times. J is TRBJ2-5 and V is TRBV7-2; either TRBD1 or TRBD2 may supply D (6 bases each). Germline V gene sequence: CDR1 SGHTA, CDR2 FQGNSA. This CDR3 is 16 amino acids long. The V end lost 5 bases, the J end lost 5 bases, and 21 bases lay between the germline ends. As DNA, the CDR3 is TGTGCCAGCAGCCCCCTGGGTAACAGGAGGGGGGAGACCCAGTACTTC. Its protein is CASSPLGNRRGETQYF.

This clonotype was detected many times. This sequence joins TRBV29-1 and TRBJ2-5; the D gene could be TRBD1 or TRBD2 (6 bases each). The CDR3 runs 13 residues. The ends were cut back, 4 bases at V and 5 bases at J, with 14 bases in the middle. Germline V gene sequence: CDR1 SQVTM, CDR2 ANQGSEA. CDR3 in DNA: TGCAGCGTTGTCAGGGGAGGCGGGGAGACCCAGTACTTC. It is translated as CSVVRGGGETQYF. The variable domain in full, with the rest retrieved from reference TRBV29-1 and TRBJ2-5, is SAVISQKPSRDICQRGTSLTIQCQVDSQVTMMFWYRQQPGQSLTLIATANQGSEATYESGFVIDKFPISRPNLTFSTLTVSNMSPEDSSIYLCSVVRGGGETQYFGPGTRLLVL.

This chain connects TRBV2 to TRBJ2-7; 7 bases match TRBD1. This CDR3 region has 14 residues. The germline gives CDR1 SNHLY, CDR2 FYNNEI. J gave up 4 bases and V 6 bases, and 9 bases lay outside the gene matches. The CDR3 DNA reads TGTGCCAGCAGAGACGACAGGGCTGGGTACGAGCAGTACTTC. This translates into CASRDDRAGYEQYF. Complete variable domain (other parts from reference TRBV2 and TRBJ2-7): EPEVTQTPSHQVTQMGQEVILRCVPISNHLYFYWYRQILGQKVEFLVSFYNNEISEKSEIFDDQFSVERPDGSNFTLKIRSTKLEDSAMYFCASRDDRAGYEQYFGPGTRLTVT.

This clonotype was seen more than once but under ten times. The J gene is TRBJ1-2, the V gene TRBV6-5, with TRBD1 as a possible D gene (6 bases). The V end lost 2 bases, the J end lost 2 bases, and 18 bases lay between the germline ends. The germline V gene encodes CDR1 MNHEY and CDR2 SVGAGI. CDR3 length equals 17 residues. The CDR3 spells CASSYTILGTPNYGYTF. The DNA of the CDR3 is TGTGCCAGCAGTTACACCATCCTTGGGACACCCAACTATGGCTACACCTTC.

This clonotype came up a few times. The V gene is TRBV28, the J gene TRBJ2-5; 10 bases match TRBD2. Germline-derived CDR1 and CDR2 are MDHEN and SYDVKM. The CDR3 is 18 residues long. J was trimmed by 4 bases and V by 2 bases; bases with no gene match: 13. This chain's CDR3 is CASSLNPGLAEKGETQYF. CDR3 nucleotides: TGTGCCAGCAGTTTAAACCCCGGACTAGCGGAGAAGGGAGAGACCCAGTACTTC. The full variable domain, its missing parts supplied by reference TRBV28 and TRBJ2-5, is DVKVTQSSRYLVKRTGEKVFLECVQDMDHENMFWYRQDPGLGLRLIYFSYDVKMKEKGDIPEGYSVSREKKERFSLILESASTNQTSMYLCASSLNPGLAEKGETQYFGPGTRLLVL.

This clonotype appeared many times. V gene TRBV12-3 or TRBV12-4 combines with J gene TRBJ2-2; D remains unclear. V was pared by 2 bases and J by 5 bases, with 12 bases between. This CDR3 has 15 amino acids. The CDR3 DNA is TGTGCCAGCAGTTTAAGGGTCGGAGCAACCGGGGAGCTGTTTTTT. Amino acid sequence: CASSLRVGATGELFF.

This clonotype was found many times. The CDR3 DNA sequence: TGTGCCAGCAGCCCCCCCAATGAGCAGTTCTTC. Its translation is CASSPPNEQFF. The chain links TRBV7-9 to TRBJ2-1; no clear D. From germline, CDR1 is SEHNR and CDR2 FQNEAQ (reference sequence). Trimming took off 5 bases at V and 6 bases at J, with 5 bases between the two ends. CDR3 size: 11 residues.

Many counts were recorded for this clonotype. The rearrangement links TRBV20-1 to TRBJ2-7; TRBD2 matches 9 bases. Trimming removed 0 bases from V and 0 bases from J; junction bases left unmatched: 6. The CDR3 is made up of 16 amino acids. The germline CDR1 and CDR2 sequences are DFQATT and SNEGSKA (reference sequence). The CDR3 loop is CSARDPGAGGSYEQYF. The CDR3 bases are TGCAGTGCTAGAGACCCAGGAGCGGGAGGCTCCTACGAGCAGTACTTC.

This chain connects TRBV20-1 to TRBJ1-1, with D possibly TRBD1 on 5 matching bases. Trimming took 7 bases from V and 3 from J, leaving 15 bases between them. Germline values: CDR1 DFQATT, CDR2 SNEGSKA (reference sequence). CDR3 length: 13 amino acids. CDR3 loop: CSVQQGGHTEAFF. DNA for the CDR3: TGCAGTGTTCAGCAGGGAGGTCACACTGAAGCTTTCTTT.

This sequence joins TRBV6-5 and TRBJ2-7, with 7 bases lining up with TRBD2. V trimming: 8 bases; J trimming: 4 bases; junction bases outside the gene matches: 2. There are 11 residues in the CDR3. Germline CDR1 is MNHEY and CDR2 is SVGAGI. The CDR3 loop is CASWGGYEQYF. The CDR3 DNA follows: TGTGCCAGCTGGGGGGGTTACGAGCAGTACTTC.

The chain uses TRBV4-3 and TRBJ2-7; 9 nucleotides agree with TRBD1. The CDR3 contains 14 residues. Germline V gene data show CDR1 as LGHNA and CDR2 as YSLEER. The ends lost 3 bases at V and 3 bases at J; junction bases unmatched: 3. This CDR3 is CASSQGQGNYEQYF. In DNA, the CDR3 is TGCGCCAGCAGCCAGGGACAGGGTAACTACGAGCAGTACTTC.

This clonotype showed up just a few times. V and J are TRBV4-3 and TRBJ2-7, with 8 bases that match TRBD1. V lost 0 bases and J lost 5; bases outside the gene matches: 9. Germline CDR1 LGHNA, CDR2 YSLEER. The CDR3 consists of 16 residues. CDR3 sequence (DNA): TGCGCCAGCAGCCAAGATCACCGGACAGGGTTCGACGAGCAGTACTTC. Translation gives CASSQDHRTGFDEQYF.

In its sample, this clonotype was seen many times. The V call is TRBV5-1, the J call TRBJ2-5, with TRBD1 matching over 8 bases. Germline V lookup: CDR1 SGHRS, CDR2 YFSETQ. V shed 3 bases, J shed 4 bases, and the junction held 11 bases outside the gene matches. The CDR3 extends over 16 amino acids. The CDR3 nucleotides read TGCGCCAGCAGCTATGGACAGGGCGGCGGCGTAGAGACCCAGTACTTC. Translating gives CASSYGQGGGVETQYF.

This clonotype has only a few counts. The CDR3 DNA sequence: TGTGCCAGCATCGAGGGTGGGCAGCAGTTCTTC. As protein: CASIEGGQQFF. J is TRBJ2-1 and V is TRBV11-2; D is possibly TRBD2 (5 bases). This CDR3 has 11 residues. The germline CDR1 and CDR2 sequences are SGHAT and FQNNGV. Deletions cut 7 bases from V and 11 bases from J, with 12 bases between.

In its sample, this clonotype was seen a few times. The chain uses TRBV19 and TRBJ2-3, with a possible D match to TRBD2 (5 bases). CDR3 length: 14 residues. Germline loops: CDR1 LNHDA, CDR2 SQIVND (reference sequence). V gave up 3 bases and J gave up 7 bases, with 14 bases separating them. As DNA, the CDR3 is TGTGCCAGTAGTATGGGAGCGGCCTCGAATACGCAGTATTTT. Translating it yields CASSMGAASNTQYF.

This clonotype was seen a handful of times. For the CDR3, the DNA is TGTGCCAGCAGCTTAAAGGGGGACCTCTCCTACGAGCAGTACTTC. Its translation: CASSLKGDLSYEQYF. V and J are TRBV7-2 and TRBJ2-7; a weak D match, TRBD1 (6 bases). Trimming took off 2 bases at V and 0 bases at J, with 11 bases between the two ends. The CDR3 length is 15 residues. The germline CDR1 and CDR2 sequences are SGHTA and FQGNSA.

This clonotype was seen a few times. The chain combines TRBV11-2 with TRBJ2-3; TRBD2 is a possible D gene (6 bases). The germline CDR1 and CDR2 sequences are SGHAT and FQNNGV. This CDR3 has 14 amino acids. V was pared by 5 bases and J by 2 bases, with 11 bases between. The CDR3 nucleotides read TGTGCCAGCAGCCGCATAGCGGCCACAGATACGCAGTATTTT. Translation: CASSRIAATDTQYF.

This clonotype was detected ten times or more. This sequence joins TRBV20-1 and TRBJ1-1; D remains ambiguous. The CDR3 is 11 amino acids. Germline lookup yields CDR1 DFQATT and CDR2 SNEGSKA (reference sequence). The V and J ends lost 6 bases and 1 base respectively, with 6 bases between them. The CDR3 here is CSAPRNTEAFF. DNA for the CDR3: TGCAGTGCCCCTAGGAACACTGAAGCTTTCTTT.

Only a few counts were recorded for this clonotype. The chain uses TRBV30 and TRBJ2-4, with a possible D match to TRBD2 (6 bases). Germline CDR1 is GTSNPN and CDR2 is SVGIG (reference sequence). CDR3 length: 13 amino acids. V was clipped by 4 bases and J by 6 bases, with 13 bases between them. CDR3 nucleotides: TGTGCCTGGAACCCGGGAGATAGAAACATTCAGTACTTC. It codes for CAWNPGDRNIQYF.

The chain employs TRBV30 and TRBJ2-5; the match to TRBD2 covers 13 bases. The CDR3 runs to 17 residues. V lost 3 bases to trimming and J lost 0 bases; unmatched junction nucleotides: 7. Germline values: CDR1 GTSNPN, CDR2 SVGIG (reference sequence). The CDR3 DNA is TGTGCCTGGAGCGAGGGACTAGCGGGATTGTACCAAGAGACCCAGTACTTC. Its protein is CAWSEGLAGLYQETQYF. Complete variable domain (other parts from reference TRBV30 and TRBJ2-5): SQTIHQWPATLVQPVGSPLSLECTVEGTSNPNLYWYRQAAGRGLQLLFYSVGIGQISSEVPQNLSASRPQDRQFILSSKKLLLSDSGFYLCAWSEGLAGLYQETQYFGPGTRLLVL.

V is TRBV7-9 and J is TRBJ2-3, with 14 positions matching TRBD2. Germline CDR1 SEHNR, CDR2 FQNEAQ (reference sequence). The CDR3 spans 16 residues. Losses at the gene ends were 5 bases for V and 5 bases for J; bases not matched to a gene: 6. This CDR3 reads CASSQGLAGGLDTQYF. CDR3 sequence (DNA): TGTGCCAGCAGCCAAGGACTAGCGGGAGGTTTAGATACGCAGTATTTT.

V is TRBV3-1 and J is TRBJ2-5; D unresolved. Germline CDR1 is LGHDT and CDR2 is YNNKEL (reference sequence). The ends were cut back, 4 bases at V and 7 bases at J, with 10 bases in the middle. This CDR3 spans 12 amino acids. The CDR3 sequence: CASSRPMGTQYF. For the CDR3, the DNA is TGTGCCAGCAGCCGTCCCATGGGGACCCAGTACTTC.

In this sample, this clonotype turned up a few times. The J gene is TRBJ1-6, the V gene TRBV27; 10 positions match TRBD1. Germline V gene data show CDR1 as MNHEY and CDR2 as SMNVEV (reference sequence). This CDR3 has 15 amino acids. V shed 6 bases, J shed 10 bases, and the junction held 9 bases outside the gene matches. The CDR3 sequence: CASSRTGGKVSPLHF. CDR3 coding DNA: TGTGCCAGCAGCCGGACAGGGGGTAAAGTGTCACCCCTCCACTTT.

J is TRBJ2-2 and V is TRBV7-2, with D maybe TRBD1 (5 bases). V lost 2 bases to trimming and J lost 4 bases, with 11 bases between them. From germline, CDR1 is SGHTA and CDR2 FQGNSA. CDR3 size: 15 residues. CDR3 sequence reads: CASSLLGQGTGELFF. The DNA of the CDR3 is TGTGCCAGCAGCTTATTGGGTCAGGGCACCGGGGAGCTGTTTTTT.